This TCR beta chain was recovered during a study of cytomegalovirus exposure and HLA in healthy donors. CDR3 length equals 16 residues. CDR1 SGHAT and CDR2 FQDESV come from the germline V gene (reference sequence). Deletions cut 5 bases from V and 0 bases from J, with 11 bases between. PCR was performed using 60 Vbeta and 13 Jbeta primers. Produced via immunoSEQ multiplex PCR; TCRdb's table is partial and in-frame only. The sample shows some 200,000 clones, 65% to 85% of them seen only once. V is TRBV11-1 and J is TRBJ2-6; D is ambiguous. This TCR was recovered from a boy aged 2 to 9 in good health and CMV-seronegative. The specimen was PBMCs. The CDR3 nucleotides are TGTGCCAGCAGCGAAGCCGTCGGCTCTGGGGCCAACGTCCTGACTTTC. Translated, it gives CASSEAVGSGANVLTF.